These T cell receptor beta chains were read from a single sample in a study of PD-L1 blockade in urothelial cancer. Generated by immunoSEQ multiplex PCR, the TCRdb table keeps only in-frame clones and is missing some. This sample has about 130,000 clones, with around 86% found just once. This material consisted of PBMCs, taken around atezolizumab (anti-PD-L1) treatment. These receptors were obtained from a man aged 45-65 years with urothelial cancer. Each CDR3 is given with its conserved first and last residue. The D gene is left open where the match is weak. The size field is filled for only some rows; it gives once, few, many or a size class.

-	-	TRBV10-3	TRBJ2-7	TGTGCCATCACTAGCGATACCTACGAGCAGTACTTC	CAITSDTYEQYF
TRBD2	few	TRBV7-9	TRBJ2-2	TGTGCCAGCAGCCCACTCGGGGGAGGGCGGTCCGGGGAGCTGTTTTTT	CASSPLGGGRSGELFF
-	-	TRBV6-1	TRBJ2-7	TGTGCCAGCAGAGGAGTGCCTCACTACGAGCAGTACTTC	CASRGVPHYEQYF
TRBD1	-	TRBV18	TRBJ2-7	TGTGCCAGCTCACCGAAGGACAGGGGGCGAAACGAGCAGTACTTC	CASSPKDRGRNEQYF
-	-	TRBV18	TRBJ2-5	TGTGCCAGCTCACCGGGACTGCAAGAGACCCAGTACTTC	CASSPGLQETQYF
TRBD2	-	TRBV2	TRBJ2-1	TGTGCCAGCAGTGAACTAGCGGGAAATTCCTACAATGAGCAGTTCTTC	CASSELAGNSYNEQFF
TRBD1	-	TRBV5-4	TRBJ2-2	TGTGCCAACGGGACAGCCCCCACCGGGGAGCTGTTTTTT	CANGTAPTGELFF
-	-	TRBV5-4	TRBJ2-1	TGTGCCAGCAGCTTGGCCGTAGGAGGCTCCTACAATGAGCAGTTCTTC	CASSLAVGGSYNEQFF
-	-	TRBV30	TRBJ2-6	TGTGCCTGGAGTGACAGCTCTGGGGCCAACGTCCTGACTTTC	CAWSDSSGANVLTF
-	-	TRBV6-1	TRBJ1-2	TGTGCCAGCAGTGAACCGACCGACAAGGATGGCTACACCTTC	CASSEPTDKDGYTF
TRBD1	-	TRBV30	TRBJ2-7	TGTGCCTGGAGTGTATCTAGGACAGGGGGTAGCGAGCAGTACTTC	CAWSVSRTGGSEQYF
-	-	TRBV6-5	TRBJ2-3	TGTGCCAGCAGTTTCAAGAGTCTTTTAGATACGCAGTATTTT	CASSFKSLLDTQYF
-	-	TRBV5-4	TRBJ2-6	TGTGCCAGCAGCGTACAGCTAGGGGTCTCTGGGGCCAACGTCCTGACTTTC	CASSVQLGVSGANVLTF
-	-	TRBV7-2	TRBJ2-7	TGTGCCAGCAGCTCCCAAAACCGGGGTAGTCGCTACGAGCAGTACTTC	CASSSQNRGSRYEQYF
-	once	TRBV6-4	TRBJ1-3	TGTGCCAGCAGTGGCCTAGCGGGGGAAGGAAACACCATATATTTT	CASSGLAGEGNTIYF
TRBD1	-	TRBV25-1	TRBJ2-7	TGTGCCAGCAGTGGGGGATTTGGGACAGGGGGTTACGAGCAGTACTTC	CASSGGFGTGGYEQYF
TRBD1	-	TRBV18	TRBJ2-5	TGTGCCAGCTCACCAGTGACAGGGATCGGAGAGACCCAGTACTTC	CASSPVTGIGETQYF
TRBD1	-	TRBV5-1	TRBJ2-5	TGCGCCAGCAGCACCCGACAGGGGGCTTTGGAGACCCAGTACTTC	CASSTRQGALETQYF
TRBD2	-	TRBV30	TRBJ2-2	TGTGCCTGGAGTGTTCCTAGCGGGAGGTTCGGGGAGCTGTTTTTT	CAWSVPSGRFGELFF
TRBD1	-	TRBV18	TRBJ1-3	TGTGCCAGCTCACCAGAAACAGGGGGAATTCGAAACACCATATATTTT	CASSPETGGIRNTIYF
-	-	TRBV6-5	TRBJ1-1	TGTGCCAGCACCTCGAGTAATCGAGAAGCTTTCTTT	CASTSSNREAFF
-	-	TRBV9	TRBJ2-1	TGTGCCAGCAGCGAAAGCGGAATCTCCTACAATGAGCAGTTCTTC	CASSESGISYNEQFF
TRBD2	once	TRBV30	TRBJ2-1	TGTGCCTGGAGTGTATTATTGGGCGGGGGGAACAATGAGCAGTTCTTC	CAWSVLLGGGNNEQFF
TRBD1	once	TRBV28	TRBJ2-1	TGTGCCAGCAGATCCGGGACAGGGGGCCATGAGCAGTTCTTC	CASRSGTGGHEQFF
-	-	TRBV28	TRBJ2-3	TGTGCCAGCAGTTCACGGAGAGATACGCAGTATTTT	CASSSRRDTQYF
-	once	TRBV7-2	TRBJ1-5	TGTGCCAGCAGCCGTACCCGCTCGGGAGTTAGCAATCAGCCCCAGCATTTT	CASSRTRSGVSNQPQHF
TRBD2	-	TRBV19	TRBJ2-2	TGTGCCAGTAGGGGACTAGCGGACACCGGGGAGCTGTTTTTT	CASRGLADTGELFF
-	-	TRBV4-1	TRBJ2-1	TGCGCCAGCAGCCAAGTGTACCTGCGTGATGAGCAGTTCTTC	CASSQVYLRDEQFF
-	-	TRBV9	TRBJ2-2	TGTGCCAGCAGCCCGAAAGCTCTATCTACCGGGGAGCTGTTTTTT	CASSPKALSTGELFF